This T cell receptor beta chain was captured by sequencing in a study of T-cell reconstitution after alpha-beta-depleted transplantation in children. Germline assignment: CDR1 SGHTA and CDR2 FQGNSA. Losses at the gene ends were 6 bases for V and 0 bases for J; bases not matched to a gene: 8. The CDR3 loop spans 16 amino acids. Unique molecular identifiers were used in preparing the TCRbeta library. TCRdb used MiXCR to reprocess the PCR reads, holding one entry per CDR3 protein. The sample includes approximately 400,000 distinct CDR3 sequences, around 9.9% of them seen just once. V usage is TRBV7-2 and J usage is TRBJ2-1, with 7 bases fitting TRBD1. The receptor's source is a human donor who donated a stem cell graft to a child with acute myeloid leukemia. The sample here was PBMCs from the stem cell graft donor, taken from the stem cell graft. The CDR3 spells CASRMGQMSSYNEQFF. The CDR3 coding sequence is TGTGCCAGCAGGATGGGACAGATGAGCTCCTACAATGAGCAGTTCTTC.